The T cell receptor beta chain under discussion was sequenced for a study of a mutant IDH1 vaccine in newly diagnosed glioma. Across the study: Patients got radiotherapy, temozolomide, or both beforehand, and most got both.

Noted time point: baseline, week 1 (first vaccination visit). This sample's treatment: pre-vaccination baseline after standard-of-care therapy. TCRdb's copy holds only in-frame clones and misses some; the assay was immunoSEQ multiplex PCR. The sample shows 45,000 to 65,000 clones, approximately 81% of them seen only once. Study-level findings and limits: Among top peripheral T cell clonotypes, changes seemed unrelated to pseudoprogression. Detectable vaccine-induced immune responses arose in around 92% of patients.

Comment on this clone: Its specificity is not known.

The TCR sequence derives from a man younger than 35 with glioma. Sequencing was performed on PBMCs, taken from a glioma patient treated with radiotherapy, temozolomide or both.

The CDR3 protein is CAISDRTVLNTEAFF. CDR3 coding DNA: TGTGCCATCAGTGACCGGACAGTTCTGAACACTGAAGCTTTCTTT. This sequence joins TRBV10-3 and TRBJ1-1; the D gene is possibly TRBD1 (6 bases). In germline, CDR1 is ENHRY, CDR2 SYGVKD. This CDR3 spans 15 amino acids. V was cut by 3 bases and J by 0 bases, with 11 bases left in between.